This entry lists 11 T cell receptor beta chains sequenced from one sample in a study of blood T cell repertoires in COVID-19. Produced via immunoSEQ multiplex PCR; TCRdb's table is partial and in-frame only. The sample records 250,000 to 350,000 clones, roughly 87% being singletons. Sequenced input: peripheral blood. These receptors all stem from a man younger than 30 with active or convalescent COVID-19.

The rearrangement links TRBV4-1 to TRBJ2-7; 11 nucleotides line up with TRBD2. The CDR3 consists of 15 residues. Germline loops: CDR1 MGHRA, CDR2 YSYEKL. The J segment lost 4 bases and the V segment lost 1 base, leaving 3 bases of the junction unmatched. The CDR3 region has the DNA TGCGCCAGCAGCCAAGCCACTAGCGGGAGATACGAGCAGTACTTC. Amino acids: CASSQATSGRYEQYF.

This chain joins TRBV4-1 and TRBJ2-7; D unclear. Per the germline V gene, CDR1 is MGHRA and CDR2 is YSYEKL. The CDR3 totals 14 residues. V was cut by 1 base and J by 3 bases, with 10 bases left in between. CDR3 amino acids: CASSQVAGSYEQYF. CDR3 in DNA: TGCGCCAGCAGCCAAGTGGCAGGTAGCTACGAGCAGTACTTC.

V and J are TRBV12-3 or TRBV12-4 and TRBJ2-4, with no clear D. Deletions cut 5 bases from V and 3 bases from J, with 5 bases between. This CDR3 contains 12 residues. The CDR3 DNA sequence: TGTGCCAGCAGTGAACTCAAAAACATTCAGTACTTC. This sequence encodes CASSELKNIQYF.

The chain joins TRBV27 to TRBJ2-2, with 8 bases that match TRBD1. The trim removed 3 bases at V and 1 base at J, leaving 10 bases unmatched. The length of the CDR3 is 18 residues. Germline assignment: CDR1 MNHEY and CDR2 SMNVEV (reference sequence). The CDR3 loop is CASSFRQGPTWNTGELFF. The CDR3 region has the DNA TGTGCCAGCAGTTTTCGACAGGGGCCCACCTGGAACACCGGGGAGCTGTTTTTT.

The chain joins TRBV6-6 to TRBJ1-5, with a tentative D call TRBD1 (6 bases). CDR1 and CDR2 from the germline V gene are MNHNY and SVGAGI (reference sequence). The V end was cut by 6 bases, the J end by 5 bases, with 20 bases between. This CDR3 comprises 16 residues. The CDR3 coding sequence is TGTGCCAGCAGAACGCTACTACAGGGTACTGATCAGCCCCAGCATTTT. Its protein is CASRTLLQGTDQPQHF.

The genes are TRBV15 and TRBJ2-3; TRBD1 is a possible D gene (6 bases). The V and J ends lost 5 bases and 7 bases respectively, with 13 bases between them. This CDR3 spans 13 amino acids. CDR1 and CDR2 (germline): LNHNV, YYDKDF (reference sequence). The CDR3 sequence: CATSLQGGNTQYF. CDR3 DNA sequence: TGTGCCACCAGCCTACAAGGGGGAAATACGCAGTATTTT.

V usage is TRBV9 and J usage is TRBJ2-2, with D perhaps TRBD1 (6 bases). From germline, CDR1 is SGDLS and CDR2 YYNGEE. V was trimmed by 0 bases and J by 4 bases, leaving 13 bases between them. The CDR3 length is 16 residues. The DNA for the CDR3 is TGTGCCAGCAGCGTAGTAAGCAGGGGAAGCACCGGGGAGCTGTTTTTT. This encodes CASSVVSRGSTGELFF.

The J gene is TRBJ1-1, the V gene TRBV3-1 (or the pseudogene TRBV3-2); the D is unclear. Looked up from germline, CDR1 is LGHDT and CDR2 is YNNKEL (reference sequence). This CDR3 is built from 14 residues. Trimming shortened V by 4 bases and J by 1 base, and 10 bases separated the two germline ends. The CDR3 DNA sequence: TGTGCCAGCAGCCCCAGACACCCGAACACTGAAGCTTTCTTT. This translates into CASSPRHPNTEAFF.

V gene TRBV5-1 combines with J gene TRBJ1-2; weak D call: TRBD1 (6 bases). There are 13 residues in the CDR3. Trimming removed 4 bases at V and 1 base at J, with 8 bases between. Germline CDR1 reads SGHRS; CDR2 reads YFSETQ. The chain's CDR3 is CASSAGVNYGYTF. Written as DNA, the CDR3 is TGCGCCAGCAGCGCAGGGGTTAACTATGGCTACACCTTC.

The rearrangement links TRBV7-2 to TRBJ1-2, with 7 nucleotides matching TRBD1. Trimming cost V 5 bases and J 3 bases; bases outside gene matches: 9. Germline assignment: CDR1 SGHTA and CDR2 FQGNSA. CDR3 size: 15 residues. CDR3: CASSPRQGNYYGYTF. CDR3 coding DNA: TGTGCCAGCAGCCCCCGACAGGGAAATTACTATGGCTACACCTTC.

CDR3 in amino acids: CASSDPSGKYEQYF. CDR3 DNA sequence: TGCGCCAGCAGTGATCCTAGCGGGAAATACGAGCAGTACTTC. The rearrangement uses TRBV10-1 and TRBJ2-7; 9 nucleotides agree with TRBD2. The V gene end was trimmed by 3 bases and the J gene end by 4 bases; junction bases not matched to a gene: 4. Germline V gene data show CDR1 as WNHNN and CDR2 as SYGVQD (reference sequence). CDR3 size: 14 residues.